This passage covers 32 T cell receptor beta chains from one sample sequenced in a study of shared clonotypes between healthy human individuals. Positively selected for CCR7, the CD45RO-negative cells used as naive CD8 cells excluded terminally differentiated effector memory CD45RA+ cells. Sequencing was performed with immunoSEQ multiplex PCR; in TCRdb, only in-frame clones are kept and a portion is missing. The sample consists of around 2,000,000 clones, roughly 94% of them appearing once. Input material: naive CD8+ T cells sorted from blood. These receptor sequences come from a man in his late teens or twenties in good health.

This clone was observed once. V and J are TRBV7-3 and TRBJ2-3; TRBD1 agrees at 10 bases. The CDR3 consists of 15 residues. The germline CDR1 and CDR2 sequences are SGHTA and FQGTGA. V lost 5 bases to trimming and J lost 5 bases; unmatched junction nucleotides: 7. The CDR3 DNA reads as TGTGCCAGCAGCAATGGACAGGGGGGAAGAGATACGCAGTATTTT. Translating it yields CASSNGQGGRDTQYF. The full variable domain, rest sourced from reference TRBV7-3 and TRBJ2-3, is GAGVSQTPSNKVTEKGKYVELRCDPISGHTALYWYRQSLGQGPEFLIYFQGTGAADDSGLPNDRFFAVRPEGSVSTLKIQRTERGDSAVYLCASSNGQGGRDTQYFGPGTRLTVL.

The rearrangement joins TRBV7-9 to TRBJ2-1, with 12 bases identical to TRBD2. Per the germline V gene, CDR1 is SEHNR and CDR2 is FQNEAQ (reference sequence). The J segment lost 9 bases and the V segment lost 1 base, leaving 7 bases of the junction unmatched. The CDR3 length is 16 residues. CDR3 DNA sequence: TGTGCCAGCAGCTTAGGAGGGCTAGCGGGAGGGTTTGAGCAGTTCTTC. It translates to CASSLGGLAGGFEQFF. The full variable domain, with the rest looked up from reference TRBV7-9 and TRBJ2-1, is DTGVSQNPRHKITKRGQNVTFRCDPISEHNRLYWYRQTLGQGPEFLTYFQNEAQLEKSRLLSDRFSAERPKGSFSTLEIQRTEQGDSAMYLCASSLGGLAGGFEQFFGPGTRLTVL.

CDR3 amino acids: CASSLGQGIRETQYF. The CDR3 nucleotides read TGCGCCAGCAGCTTGGGACAGGGGATTCGGGAGACCCAGTACTTC. V usage is TRBV5-1 and J usage is TRBJ2-5; TRBD1 matches 8 bases. V trimming: 0 bases; J trimming: 5 bases; junction bases outside the gene matches: 6. The CDR3 totals 15 residues. CDR1 and CDR2 (germline): SGHRS, YFSETQ.

As for this clone: The identical CDR3 is also encoded by other nucleotide sequences in the sample. The genes are TRBV28 and TRBJ1-1; unclear D gene. The CDR3 is made up of 11 amino acids. The germline CDR1 and CDR2 sequences are MDHEN and SYDVKM. Trimming stripped 5 bases from V and 2 bases from J, with 3 bases between. Written as DNA, the CDR3 is TGTGCCAGCAGTCCTAACACTGAAGCTTTCTTT. It yields the protein CASSPNTEAFF.

J is TRBJ1-2 and V is TRBV5-6; 9 positions match TRBD1. The CDR3 runs to 16 residues. Trimming took 4 bases from V and 3 from J; bases not matched to a gene: 10. Germline loops: CDR1 SGHDT, CDR2 YYEEEE. The CDR3 DNA reads TGTGCCAGCAGCCTAGTGGGACAGGGCTTGGACTATGGCTACACCTTC. Amino acid sequence: CASSLVGQGLDYGYTF.

V and J are TRBV5-6 and TRBJ2-7; 10 bases are shared with TRBD2. V shed 4 bases, J shed 2 bases, and the junction held 6 bases outside the gene matches. The CDR3 runs to 15 residues. Germline V gene data show CDR1 as SGHDT and CDR2 as YYEEEE. The CDR3 reads CASSAGLADPYEQYF. As DNA, the CDR3 is TGTGCCAGCAGCGCCGGACTAGCGGACCCCTACGAGCAGTACTTC. The full variable domain, rest sourced from reference TRBV5-6 and TRBJ2-7, is DAGVTQSPTHLIKTRGQQVTLRCSPKSGHDTVSWYQQALGQGPQFIFQYYEEEERQRGNFPDRFSGHQFPNYSSELNVNALLLGDSALYLCASSAGLADPYEQYFGPGTRLTVT.

V is TRBV30 and J is TRBJ1-1; the D gene is possibly TRBD1 (6 bases). With 3 bases removed from V and 2 bases from J, the gap between germline ends came to 19 bases. This CDR3 is 16 amino acids long. Per germline, CDR1 GTSNPN and CDR2 SVGIG (reference sequence). The CDR3 nucleotides read TGTGCCTGGAGAGCCTGGGAAACAGGGTTAAACACTGAAGCTTTCTTT. Encoded protein: CAWRAWETGLNTEAFF.

This clone was detected only once. The chain recombines TRBV25-1 with TRBJ2-1; D unresolved. CDR1 is MGHDK and CDR2 is SYGVNS in the germline V gene. Trimming pared 3 bases from V and 0 bases from J, leaving 9 bases between. The CDR3 loop spans 15 amino acids. CDR3 protein: CASSDLGSSYNEQFF. The DNA of the CDR3 is TGTGCCAGCAGTGACTTGGGAAGCTCCTACAATGAGCAGTTCTTC.

The V gene is TRBV10-3, the J gene TRBJ2-5, with 10 positions matching TRBD2. The CDR3 has 16 amino acids. V was pared by 0 bases and J by 2 bases, with 3 bases of the junction left unmatched. CDR1 is ENHRY, CDR2 SYGVKD, per germline. This chain's CDR3 is CAISESSGRPQETQYF. CDR3 coding DNA: TGTGCCATCAGTGAGTCTAGCGGGAGGCCTCAAGAGACCCAGTACTTC.

As to this clone: Within the sample, other DNA sequences also encode this same CDR3. The J gene is TRBJ2-2, the V gene TRBV7-9; 7 bases line up with TRBD1. The J segment lost 3 bases and the V segment lost 1 base, leaving 2 bases of the junction unmatched. Germline V gene sequence: CDR1 SEHNR, CDR2 FQNEAQ (reference sequence). The CDR3 loop spans 15 amino acids. The CDR3 sequence is CASSLGQGDTGELFF. CDR3 DNA: TGTGCCAGCAGCTTAGGACAGGGTGACACCGGGGAGCTGTTTTTT.

The chain links TRBV12-5 to TRBJ2-1; 12 bases agree with TRBD2. CDR1 LGHNT and CDR2 FRNRAP come from the germline V gene. V shed 4 bases, J shed 0 bases, and the junction held 10 bases outside the gene matches. The CDR3 totals 19 residues. The CDR3 bases are TGTGCTAGTGGTTCCCTACGGACTAGCGGGGAGAGCTCCTACAATGAGCAGTTCTTC. This translates into CASGSLRTSGESSYNEQFF.

CDR3 bases: TGCGCCAGCAGCCGGACAGGGGCAGGGGACTACGAGCAGTACTTC. Translated: CASSRTGAGDYEQYF. The rearrangement uses TRBV4-1 and TRBJ2-7; the match to TRBD1 covers 9 bases. From germline, CDR1 is MGHRA and CDR2 YSYEKL. The CDR3 consists of 15 residues. The V segment lost 4 bases and the J segment 3 bases; nucleotides outside the gene matches: 7.

A remark on this clone: Other DNA sequences in the sample encode the same CDR3. This chain connects TRBV28 to TRBJ2-5; 8 bases map to TRBD1. The CDR3 extends over 15 amino acids. V lost 6 bases, J lost 1 base, and 7 bases stayed unmatched. Looked up from germline, CDR1 is MDHEN and CDR2 is SYDVKM. DNA of the CDR3: TGTGCCAGCAGCCCCGGGACAGGACTCCAAGAGACCCAGTACTTC. Translating it yields CASSPGTGLQETQYF.

The genes are TRBV4-1 and TRBJ2-7; 9 bases line up with TRBD1. The germline V gene encodes CDR1 MGHRA and CDR2 YSYEKL. J was trimmed by 7 bases and V by 4 bases; bases with no gene match: 8. There are 14 residues in the CDR3. CDR3 amino acids: CASSPDRGGIEQYF. The CDR3 DNA reads as TGCGCCAGCAGCCCCGACAGGGGGGGCATAGAGCAGTACTTC.

The count of this clone is one. V gene TRBV6-5 combines with J gene TRBJ2-2; perhaps TRBD1 as D (6 bases). Trimming stripped 2 bases from V and 6 bases from J, with 13 bases between. CDR1 MNHEY and CDR2 SVGAGI come from the germline V gene. CDR3 length equals 15 residues. CDR3 residues: CASSYGGVTAGELFF. The CDR3 nucleotides are TGTGCCAGCAGTTACGGGGGCGTCACTGCCGGGGAGCTGTTTTTT.

The rearrangement links TRBV6-5 to TRBJ1-4; D is uncertain. The CDR3 contains 14 residues. Germline V gene data show CDR1 as MNHEY and CDR2 as SVGAGI. The V end lost 5 bases, the J end lost 0 bases, and 7 bases lay between the germline ends. Here the CDR3 reads CASSTASTNEKLFF. In DNA, the CDR3 is TGTGCCAGCAGTACAGCTTCAACTAATGAAAAACTGTTTTTT.

The chain employs TRBV7-6 and TRBJ1-1; TRBD1 aligns across 7 bases. Germline trimming cut 5 bases from V and 4 bases from J; bases unmatched to any gene: 10. The length of the CDR3 is 15 residues. Germline values: CDR1 SGHVS, CDR2 FNYEAQ. The CDR3, as DNA: TGTGCCAGCAGCACAGGGGCTGGCGGTGGCACTGAAGCTTTCTTT. This encodes CASSTGAGGGTEAFF. Filled out from reference TRBV7-6 and TRBJ1-1, the complete variable domain reads GAGVSQSPRYKVTKRGQDVALRCDPISGHVSLYWYRQALGQGPEFLTYFNYEAQQDKSGLPNDRFSAERPEGSISTLTIQRTEQRDSAMYRCASSTGAGGGTEAFFGQGTRLTVV.

The V and J genes are TRBV6-5 and TRBJ1-1; D possibly corresponds to TRBD1 (5 bases). CDR3 length: 15 amino acids. Per the germline V gene, CDR1 is MNHEY and CDR2 is SVGAGI. Trimming shortened V by 6 bases and J by 1 base, and 15 bases separated the two germline ends. CDR3 sequence reads: CASSLPGLENTEAFF. The CDR3 DNA reads TGTGCCAGCAGCTTGCCGGGACTGGAGAACACTGAAGCTTTCTTT.

The CDR3 DNA follows: TGCGCCAGCAGGGTTAACACCGGGGAGCTGTTTTTT. Protein: CASRVNTGELFF. The rearrangement uses TRBV4-1 and TRBJ2-2; D unresolved. V lost 6 bases and J lost 2, with 4 bases in between. The CDR3 contains 12 residues. Germline assignment: CDR1 MGHRA and CDR2 YSYEKL.

The chain uses TRBV6-6 and TRBJ1-1, with D tentatively TRBD1 (5 bases). The CDR3 is 12 residues long. V was clipped by 5 bases and J by 8 bases, with 12 bases between them. CDR1 is MNHNY, CDR2 SVGAGI, per germline (reference sequence). CDR3 sequence reads: CASSAPGPEAFF. The CDR3 DNA reads as TGTGCCAGCAGTGCCCCGGGGCCGGAAGCTTTCTTT.

The chain couples TRBV7-9 to TRBJ2-2; TRBD2 matches at 9 bases. V shed 6 bases, J shed 7 bases, and the junction held 15 bases outside the gene matches. This CDR3 comprises 17 residues. CDR1 SEHNR and CDR2 FQNEAQ come from the germline V gene (reference sequence). The CDR3 loop reads CASSSVAGDFIDGELFF. CDR3 DNA sequence: TGTGCCAGCAGTTCGGTAGCGGGAGATTTTATTGACGGGGAGCTGTTTTTT.

This sequence joins TRBV6-5 and TRBJ2-1; TRBD1 agrees at 10 bases. The V gene end was trimmed by 2 bases and the J gene end by 7 bases; junction bases not matched to a gene: 5. From germline, CDR1 is MNHEY and CDR2 SVGAGI. This CDR3 is 15 amino acids long. The CDR3, as DNA: TGTGCCAGCAGTTACGGGACAGGGGAGCAGAATGAGCAGTTCTTC. Protein product: CASSYGTGEQNEQFF.

The chain combines TRBV10-1 with TRBJ2-7; D call uncertain. Deletions cut 10 bases from V and 6 bases from J, with 22 bases between. Germline values: CDR1 WNHNN, CDR2 SYGVQD (reference sequence). The CDR3 consists of 14 residues. For the CDR3, the DNA is TGCGCCACCGTAGTATCCTTCGTAGCCCTCGAGCAGTACTTC. Translation: CATVVSFVALEQYF.

With respect to this clone: A read error may produce the germline difference seen at one junction end. The chain carries TRBV6-5 and TRBJ2-7, with D unresolved. This CDR3 comprises 11 residues. Germline V CDR1 and CDR2: MNHEY, SVGAGI. The CDR3 nucleotides are TGTGCCAGCAGTAACTCTGACGAGCAGTACTTC. Translated: CASSNSDEQYF.

The sample holds one count of this clone. The identical CDR3 is also encoded by other nucleotide sequences in the sample. This rearrangement joins TRBV6-5 to TRBJ2-7; the match to TRBD2 covers 14 bases. CDR1 is MNHEY, CDR2 SVGAGI, per germline. V was pared by 6 bases and J by 3 bases, with 4 bases of the junction left unmatched. This CDR3 is 15 amino acids long. CDR3 DNA sequence: TGTGCCAGCAGCCCGGGACTAGCGGGGGACTACGAGCAGTACTTC. It encodes CASSPGLAGDYEQYF.

V and J are TRBV19 and TRBJ2-7; 9 bases are shared with TRBD2. The germline CDR1 and CDR2 sequences are LNHDA and SQIVND (reference sequence). With 4 bases clipped from V and 2 bases from J, the junction kept 9 bases outside the gene matches. CDR3 length equals 16 residues. Here the CDR3 DNA reads TGTGCCAGTAGTACGAGCCCTAGCGGGATAACCTACGAGCAGTACTTC. Amino acids: CASSTSPSGITYEQYF.

V is TRBV14 and J is TRBJ2-3; a weak D match, TRBD1 (6 bases). The CDR3 covers 15 residues. Per germline, CDR1 SGHDN and CDR2 FVKESK. V was clipped by 7 bases and J by 5 bases, with 19 bases between them. The CDR3 region has the DNA TGTGCCAGCAAACGGACAGCCGTTGCTGGAGATACGCAGTATTTT. Protein sequence: CASKRTAVAGDTQYF.

This clone was seen a single time. This chain uses TRBV9 with TRBJ2-7, with D possibly matching TRBD1 (6 bases). The CDR3 is 16 residues long. In germline, CDR1 is SGDLS, CDR2 YYNGEE. Trimming pared 6 bases from V and 2 bases from J, leaving 21 bases between. In DNA, the CDR3 is TGTGCCAGCACCGAGAACCGGGACACACAAACCTACGAGCAGTACTTC. It yields the protein CASTENRDTQTYEQYF.

The V and J genes are TRBV7-9 and TRBJ1-2; D is undetermined. Trimming removed 1 base at V and 0 bases at J, with 6 bases between. CDR1 SEHNR and CDR2 FQNEAQ come from the germline V gene (reference sequence). CDR3 length: 14 amino acids. CDR3 residues: CASSLGISNYGYTF. The DNA for the CDR3 is TGTGCCAGCAGCTTAGGGATCTCTAACTATGGCTACACCTTC.

The V gene is TRBV27, the J gene TRBJ2-5; D gene ambiguous. CDR1 and CDR2 (germline): MNHEY, SMNVEV (reference sequence). Between the trimmed V and J ends, which lost 5 bases and 4 bases, there was a span of 14 bases. This CDR3 region has 14 residues. The CDR3 protein is CASSPTSLRETQYF. CDR3 coding DNA: TGTGCCAGCAGTCCGACGAGTCTGAGAGAGACCCAGTACTTC.

This sequence joins TRBV6-5 and TRBJ1-1; weak D call: TRBD1 (5 bases). V was trimmed by 5 bases and J by 4 bases, leaving 14 bases between them. Germline V gives CDR1 MNHEY, CDR2 SVGAGI. The CDR3 length is 14 residues. The CDR3 DNA is TGTGCCAGCAGTAAAGACAGCGGAGGCACTGAAGCTTTCTTT. Its protein is CASSKDSGGTEAFF.

The chain is built from TRBV9 and TRBJ2-5; the match to TRBD2 covers 7 bases. CDR3 length equals 14 residues. Germline V gene data show CDR1 as SGDLS and CDR2 as YYNGEE. V dropped 0 bases and J dropped 4; count of bases not matched to a gene: 3. The CDR3 protein is CASSVGLAVETQYF. In DNA form, the CDR3 reads TGTGCCAGCAGCGTAGGGCTAGCGGTAGAGACCCAGTACTTC.